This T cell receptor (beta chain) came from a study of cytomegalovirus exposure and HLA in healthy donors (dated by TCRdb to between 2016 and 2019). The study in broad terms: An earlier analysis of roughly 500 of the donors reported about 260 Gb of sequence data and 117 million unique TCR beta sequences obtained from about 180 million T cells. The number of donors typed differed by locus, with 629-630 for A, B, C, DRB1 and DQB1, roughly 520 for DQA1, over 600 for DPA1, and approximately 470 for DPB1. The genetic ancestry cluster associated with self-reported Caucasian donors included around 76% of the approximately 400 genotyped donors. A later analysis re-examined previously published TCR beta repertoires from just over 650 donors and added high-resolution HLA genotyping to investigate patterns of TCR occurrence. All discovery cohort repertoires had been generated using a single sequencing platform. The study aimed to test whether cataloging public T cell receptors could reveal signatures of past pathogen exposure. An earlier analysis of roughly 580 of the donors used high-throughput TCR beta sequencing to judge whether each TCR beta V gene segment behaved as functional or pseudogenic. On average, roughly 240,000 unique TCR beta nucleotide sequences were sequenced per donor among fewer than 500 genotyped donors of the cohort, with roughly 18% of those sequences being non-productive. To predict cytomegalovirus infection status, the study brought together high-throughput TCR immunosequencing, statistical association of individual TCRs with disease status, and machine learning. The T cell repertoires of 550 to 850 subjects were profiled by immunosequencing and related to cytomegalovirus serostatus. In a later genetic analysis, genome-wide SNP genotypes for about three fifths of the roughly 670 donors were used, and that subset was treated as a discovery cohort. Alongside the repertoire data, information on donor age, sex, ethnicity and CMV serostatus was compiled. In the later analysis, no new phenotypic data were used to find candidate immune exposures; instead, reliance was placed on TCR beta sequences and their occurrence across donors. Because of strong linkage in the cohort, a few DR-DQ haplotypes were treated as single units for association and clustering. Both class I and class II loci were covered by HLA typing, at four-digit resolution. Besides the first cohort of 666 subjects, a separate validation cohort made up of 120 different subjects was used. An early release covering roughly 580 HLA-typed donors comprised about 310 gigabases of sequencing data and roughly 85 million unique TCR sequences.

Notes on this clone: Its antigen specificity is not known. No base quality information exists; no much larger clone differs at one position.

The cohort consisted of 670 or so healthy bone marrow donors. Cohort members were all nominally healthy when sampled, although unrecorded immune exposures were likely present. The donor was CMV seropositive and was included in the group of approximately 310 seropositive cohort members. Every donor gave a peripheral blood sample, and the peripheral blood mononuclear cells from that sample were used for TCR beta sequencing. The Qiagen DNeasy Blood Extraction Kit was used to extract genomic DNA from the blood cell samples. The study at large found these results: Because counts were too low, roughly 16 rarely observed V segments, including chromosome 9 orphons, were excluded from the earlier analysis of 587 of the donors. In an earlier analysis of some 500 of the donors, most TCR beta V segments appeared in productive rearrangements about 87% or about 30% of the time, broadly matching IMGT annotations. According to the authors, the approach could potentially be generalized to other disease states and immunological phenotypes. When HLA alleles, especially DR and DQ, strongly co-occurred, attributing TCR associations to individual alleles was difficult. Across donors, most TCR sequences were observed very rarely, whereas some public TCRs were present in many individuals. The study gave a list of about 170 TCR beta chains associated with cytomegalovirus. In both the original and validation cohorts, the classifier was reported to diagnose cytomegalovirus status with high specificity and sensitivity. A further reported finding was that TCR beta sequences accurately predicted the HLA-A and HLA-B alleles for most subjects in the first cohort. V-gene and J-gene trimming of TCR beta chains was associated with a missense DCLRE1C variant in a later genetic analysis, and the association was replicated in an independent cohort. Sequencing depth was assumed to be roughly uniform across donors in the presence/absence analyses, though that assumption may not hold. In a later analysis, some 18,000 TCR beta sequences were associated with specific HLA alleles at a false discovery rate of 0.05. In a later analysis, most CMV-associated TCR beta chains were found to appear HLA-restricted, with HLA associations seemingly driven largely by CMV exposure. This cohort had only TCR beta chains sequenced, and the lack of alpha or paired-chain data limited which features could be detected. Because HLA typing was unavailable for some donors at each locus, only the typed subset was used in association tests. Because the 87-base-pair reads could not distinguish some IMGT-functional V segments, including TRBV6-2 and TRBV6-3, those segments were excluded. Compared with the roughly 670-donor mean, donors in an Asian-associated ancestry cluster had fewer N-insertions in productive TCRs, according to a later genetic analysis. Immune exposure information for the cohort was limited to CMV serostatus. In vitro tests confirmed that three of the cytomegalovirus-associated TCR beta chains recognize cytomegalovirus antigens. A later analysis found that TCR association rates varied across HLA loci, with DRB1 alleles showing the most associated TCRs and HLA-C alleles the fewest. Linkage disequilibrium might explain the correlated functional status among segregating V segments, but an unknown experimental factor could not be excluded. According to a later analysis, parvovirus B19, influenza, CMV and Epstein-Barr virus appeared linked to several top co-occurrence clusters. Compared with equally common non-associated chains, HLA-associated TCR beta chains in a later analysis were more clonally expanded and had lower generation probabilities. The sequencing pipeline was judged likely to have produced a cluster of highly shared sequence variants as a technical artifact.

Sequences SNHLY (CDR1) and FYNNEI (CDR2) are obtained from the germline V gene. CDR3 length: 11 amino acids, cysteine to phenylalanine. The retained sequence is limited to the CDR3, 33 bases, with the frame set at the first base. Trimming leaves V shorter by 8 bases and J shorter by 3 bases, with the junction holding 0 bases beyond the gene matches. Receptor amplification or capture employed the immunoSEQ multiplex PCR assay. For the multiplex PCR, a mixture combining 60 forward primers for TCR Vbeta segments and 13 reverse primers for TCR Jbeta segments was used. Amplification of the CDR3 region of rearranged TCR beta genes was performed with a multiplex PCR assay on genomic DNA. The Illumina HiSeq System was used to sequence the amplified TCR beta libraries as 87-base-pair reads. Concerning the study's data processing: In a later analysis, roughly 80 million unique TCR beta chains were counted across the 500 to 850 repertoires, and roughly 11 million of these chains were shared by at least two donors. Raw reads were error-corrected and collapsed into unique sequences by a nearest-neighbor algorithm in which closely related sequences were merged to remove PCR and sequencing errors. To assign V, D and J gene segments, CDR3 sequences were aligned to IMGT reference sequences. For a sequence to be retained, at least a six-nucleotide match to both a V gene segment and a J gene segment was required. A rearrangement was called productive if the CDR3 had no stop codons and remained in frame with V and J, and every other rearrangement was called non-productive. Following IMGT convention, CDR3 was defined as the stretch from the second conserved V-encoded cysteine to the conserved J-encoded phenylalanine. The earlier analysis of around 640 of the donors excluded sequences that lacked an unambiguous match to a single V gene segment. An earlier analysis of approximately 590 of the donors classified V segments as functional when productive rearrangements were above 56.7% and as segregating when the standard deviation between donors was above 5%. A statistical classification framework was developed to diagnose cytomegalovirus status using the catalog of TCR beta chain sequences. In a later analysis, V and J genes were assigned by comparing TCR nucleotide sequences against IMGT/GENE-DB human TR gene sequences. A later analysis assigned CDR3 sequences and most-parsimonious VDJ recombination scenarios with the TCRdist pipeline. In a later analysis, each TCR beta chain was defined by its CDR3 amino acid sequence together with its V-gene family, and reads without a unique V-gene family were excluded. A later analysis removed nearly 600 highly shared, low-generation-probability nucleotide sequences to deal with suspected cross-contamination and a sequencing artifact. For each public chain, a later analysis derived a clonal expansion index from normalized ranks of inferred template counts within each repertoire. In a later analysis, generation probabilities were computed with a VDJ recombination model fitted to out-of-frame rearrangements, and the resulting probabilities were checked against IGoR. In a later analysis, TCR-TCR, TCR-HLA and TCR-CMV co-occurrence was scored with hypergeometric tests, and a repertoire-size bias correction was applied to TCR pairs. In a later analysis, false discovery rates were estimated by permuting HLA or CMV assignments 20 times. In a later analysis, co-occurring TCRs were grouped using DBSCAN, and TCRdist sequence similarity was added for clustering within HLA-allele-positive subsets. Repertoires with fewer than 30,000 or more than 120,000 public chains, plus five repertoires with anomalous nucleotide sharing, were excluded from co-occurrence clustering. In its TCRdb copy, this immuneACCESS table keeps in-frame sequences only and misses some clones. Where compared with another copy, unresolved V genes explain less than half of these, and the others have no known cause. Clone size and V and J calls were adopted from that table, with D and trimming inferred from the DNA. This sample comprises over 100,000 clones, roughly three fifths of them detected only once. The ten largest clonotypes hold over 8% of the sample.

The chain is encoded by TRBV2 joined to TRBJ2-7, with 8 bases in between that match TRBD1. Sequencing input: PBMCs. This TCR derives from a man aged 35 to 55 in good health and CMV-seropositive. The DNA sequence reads TGTGCCAGCGACAGGGGCTACGAGCAGTACTTC. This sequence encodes CASDRGYEQYF.